The 12 T cell receptor beta chains below all came from one sample that was sequenced in a study of early T cells in non-severe SARS-CoV-2 infection. TCRdb ran MiXCR on the 5' RACE reads and lists one entry per CDR3 protein. The table lists more than 55,000 distinct CDR3 sequences, less than 15% of them singletons. The sample was whole blood, taken at baseline. Receptors were obtained from an adult who was a healthcare worker with PCR-confirmed SARS-CoV-2 infection or an uninfected control (not recorded which).

This clonotype was counted many times. The CDR3 sequence: CASSMGQGVYGYTF. CDR3 in DNA: TGTGCCAGTAGTATGGGACAGGGGGTCTATGGCTACACCTTC. The rearrangement joins TRBV19 to TRBJ1-2; 11 positions match TRBD1. The V gene end was trimmed by 3 bases and the J gene end by 4 bases; junction bases not matched to a gene: 1. Per germline, CDR1 LNHDA and CDR2 SQIVND (reference sequence). This CDR3 region has 14 residues.

In its sample, this clonotype ranks as medium-sized (0.01 to 0.1%). As DNA, the CDR3 is TGTGCCAGCAGACCCTCGAGGGGAGGGTACCAGCCCCAGCATTTT. As protein: CASRPSRGGYQPQHF. The chain recombines TRBV28 with TRBJ1-5; TRBD1 might be the D (5 bases). Trimming stripped 6 bases from V and 7 bases from J, with 19 bases between. The germline CDR1 and CDR2 sequences are MDHEN and SYDVKM. The CDR3 spans 15 residues.

In regard to this clonotype: Given a far larger clone just one base away, this is likely a sequencing read error. The chain joins TRBV7-3 to TRBJ2-1; the match to TRBD1 covers 8 bases. Germline values: CDR1 SGHTA, CDR2 FQGTGA. The CDR3 contains 15 residues. The ends lost 2 bases at V and 2 bases at J; junction bases unmatched: 2. The CDR3 spells CASSLAGGAYNEQFF. The CDR3, as DNA: TGTGCCAGCAGCTTAGCAGGGGGCGCCTACAATGAGCAGTTCTTC. The whole variable domain, remainder taken from reference TRBV7-3 and TRBJ2-1, is GAGVSQTPSNKVTEKGKYVELRCDPISGHTALYWYRQSLGQGPEFLIYFQGTGAADDSGLPNDRFFAVRPEGSVSTLKIQRTERGDSAVYLCASSLAGGAYNEQFFGPGTRLTVL.

In this sample, this clonotype turned up many times. The genes are TRBV12-3 or TRBV12-4 and TRBJ2-1; D ambiguous. This CDR3 is 14 amino acids long. The germline V and J ends were trimmed by 5 bases and 1 base, with 9 bases remaining between them. CDR3 DNA: TGTGCCAGCAGTCCCCAGGCTTCCTACAATGAGCAGTTCTTC. Amino acids: CASSPQASYNEQFF.

This clonotype was detected only a few times. The genes are TRBV11-3 and TRBJ2-1; D is unresolved. CDR3 size: 15 residues. V dropped 5 bases and J dropped 0 bases, with 11 bases sitting between them. From germline, CDR1 is SGHNT and CDR2 YENEEA. Written as DNA, the CDR3 is TGTGCCAGCAGCCTCGGCGAGAGCTCCTACAATGAGCAGTTCTTC. Protein sequence: CASSLGESSYNEQFF.

A few counts support this clonotype. The V and J genes are TRBV12-3 or TRBV12-4 and TRBJ1-4; D gene unclear. V was trimmed by 2 bases and J by 10 bases, leaving 11 bases between them. The CDR3 spans 13 residues. For the CDR3, the DNA is TGTGCCAGCAGTTTATCACGGGATGGAAAACTGTTTTTT. Protein: CASSLSRDGKLFF.

There are a few counts of this clonotype. The chain recombines TRBV7-9 with TRBJ1-2; 11 bases line up with TRBD1. The V gene's germline CDR1 is SEHNR and CDR2 FQNEAQ (reference sequence). After removal of 5 bases from V and 4 bases from J, the junction contained 6 bases not matched to a gene. CDR3 size: 15 residues. CDR3 in amino acids: CASSPKGQGVYGYTF. In DNA form, the CDR3 reads TGTGCCAGCAGCCCGAAGGGACAGGGGGTCTATGGCTACACCTTC.

This chain joins TRBV11-2 and TRBJ2-3; D is uncertain. The germline V gene encodes CDR1 SGHAT and CDR2 FQNNGV. The CDR3 loop spans 13 amino acids. V lost 3 bases to trimming and J lost 1 base, with 5 bases between them. The CDR3 DNA is TGTGCCAGCAGCTTCTACGGCACAGATACGCAGTATTTT. Protein: CASSFYGTDTQYF. The full variable domain, rest sourced from reference TRBV11-2 and TRBJ2-3, is EAGVAQSPRYKIIEKRQSVAFWCNPISGHATLYWYQQILGQGPKLLIQFQNNGVVDDSQLPKDRFSAERLKGVDSTLKIQPAKLEDSAVYLCASSFYGTDTQYFGPGTRLTVL.

Of note for this clonotype: The junction differs from germline at one of its ends, possibly a read error. The chain combines TRBV7-3 with TRBJ2-2; 10 bases line up with TRBD1. Looked up from germline, CDR1 is SGHTA and CDR2 is FQGTGA. The CDR3 sequence is 14 residues long. The CDR3 is CASSLNPGTGELIF. The CDR3 DNA sequence: TGTGCCAGCAGCTTAAATCCAGGGACAGGGGAGCTGATTTTT.

This clonotype occurred once. The genes are TRBV14 and TRBJ1-3; D is undetermined. Trimming took off 6 bases at V and 2 bases at J, with 11 bases between the two ends. Germline CDR1 and CDR2: SGHDN and FVKESK. The CDR3 has 14 amino acids. This CDR3 reads CASSLGVTGNTIYF. The CDR3, as DNA: TGTGCCAGCAGTCTTGGGGTTACTGGAAACACCATATATTTT.

The chain links TRBV6-5 to TRBJ2-3, with a tentative D call TRBD1 (6 bases). The V end lost 4 bases, the J end lost 4 bases, and 12 bases lay between the germline ends. CDR3 length: 14 amino acids. Germline values: CDR1 MNHEY, CDR2 SVGAGI. CDR3 protein: CASSSTGQSDTQYF. The CDR3 DNA is TGTGCCAGCAGTTCAACGGGACAATCAGATACGCAGTATTTT.

A few counts support this clonotype. The chain is built from TRBV19 and TRBJ2-7, with D perhaps TRBD2 (6 bases). The germline CDR1 and CDR2 sequences are LNHDA and SQIVND (reference sequence). V gave up 6 bases and J gave up 1 base, with 13 bases separating them. This CDR3 spans 14 amino acids. The CDR3 coding sequence is TGTGCCAGTAGCCCGGGACTTAGTTCCTACGAGCAGTACTTC. Protein sequence: CASSPGLSSYEQYF.